The entry below describes one T cell receptor beta chain. Sequencing used immunoSEQ multiplex PCR; TCRdb keeps in-frame clones, though not all of them. The table includes approximately 46,000 clones, 80% to 90% detected once. This sample is drawn from a study of control samples from healthy donors and cancer patients. Germline trimming cut 11 bases from V and 3 bases from J; bases unmatched to any gene: 8. The CDR3 runs 14 residues. The germline V gene encodes CDR1 SNHLY and CDR2 FYNNEI. V gene TRBV2 combines with J gene TRBJ2-2, with 8 bases fitting TRBD2. The source is a woman aged 60 to 75 with lung cancer. Sequenced material: PBMCs. The CDR3 bases are TGTGCCGGCACCCCGGGAGGGGACACCGGGGAGCTGTTTTTT. Encoded protein: CAGTPGGDTGELFF.